This T cell receptor beta chain is drawn from a study of cytomegalovirus exposure and HLA in healthy donors. Overall study: Samples from HLA-typed donors yielded about 80 million unique TCRs in an early data release.

The study ran its PCR with 60 Vbeta and 13 Jbeta primers. In the original processing: An analysis that came later counted tens of millions of unique TCR beta chains, around 10 million shared. Sequencing was performed with immunoSEQ multiplex PCR; in TCRdb, only in-frame clones are kept and a portion is missing. V and J calls plus clone size are reproduced from that table; the DNA served to infer D and trimming. The repertoire has tens of thousands of clones, roughly 60% of them found once; the top ten carry roughly 2.5%. This clone turned up a few times. The antigen is undetermined. Germline CDR1 and CDR2: SGHRS and YFSETQ. V lost 0 bases and J lost 9, with 10 bases in between. CDR3 length: 13 residues. Study-wide results and caveats: Later analysis demonstrated an association between a missense DCLRE1C variant and TCR beta V- and J-gene trimming.

This receptor was identified in a human donor in good health. The chain employs TRBV5-1 and TRBJ2-1; TRBD2 is a possible D gene (5 bases). Sequencing was carried out using PBMCs. The CDR3 sequence is CASSLERRSEQFF. CDR3 DNA: TGCGCCAGCAGCTTGGAACGGAGGAGTGAGCAGTTCTTC.